These 10 T cell receptor beta chains were sequenced from one sample in a study of shared clonotypes between healthy human individuals. Clones were sequenced by immunoSEQ multiplex PCR, and TCRdb holds only the in-frame ones, with some missing. The profile shows approximately 1,500,000 clones, 96% of them singletons. Sequencing input: naive CD4+ T cells sorted from blood. Subset described: CD45RA+ positively selected. These receptors all stem from a man in his thirties or forties in good health.

The chain employs TRBV28 and TRBJ1-1; D not certain. The CDR3 runs to 13 residues. Trimming removed 6 bases at V and 1 base at J, with 9 bases between. Germline loops: CDR1 MDHEN, CDR2 SYDVKM. CDR3 amino acids: CASSPGWNTEAFF. CDR3 DNA sequence: TGTGCCAGCAGCCCCGGTTGGAACACTGAAGCTTTCTTT. The entire variable domain, with the rest obtained from reference TRBV28 and TRBJ1-1, is as follows: DVKVTQSSRYLVKRTGEKVFLECVQDMDHENMFWYRQDPGLGLRLIYFSYDVKMKEKGDIPEGYSVSREKKERFSLILESASTNQTSMYLCASSPGWNTEAFFGQGTRLTVV.

This chain connects TRBV7-2 to TRBJ2-1, with D possibly being TRBD2 (7 bases). V was cut by 6 bases and J by 3 bases, with 21 bases left in between. Germline CDR1 reads SGHTA; CDR2 reads FQGNSA. This CDR3 comprises 17 residues. The CDR3 sequence: CASRPRGASGLYNEQFF. Here the CDR3 DNA reads TGTGCCAGCAGGCCACGGGGGGCTAGCGGACTCTACAATGAGCAGTTCTTC.

The rearrangement joins TRBV6-5 to TRBJ1-5, with 7 bases that match TRBD1. V shed 2 bases, J shed 7 bases, and the junction held 5 bases outside the gene matches. The germline gives CDR1 MNHEY, CDR2 SVGAGI. The CDR3 loop spans 14 amino acids. The DNA of the CDR3 is TGTGCCAGCAGTTACGGGCCAGGGGGGCAGCCCCAGCATTTT. Protein sequence: CASSYGPGGQPQHF.

The genes are TRBV9 and TRBJ1-5; D may be TRBD1 (6 bases). CDR3 size: 15 residues. Looked up from germline, CDR1 is SGDLS and CDR2 is YYNGEE. V lost 5 bases to trimming and J lost 0 bases, with 12 bases between them. CDR3: CASSLDSNSNQPQHF. In DNA form, the CDR3 reads TGTGCCAGCAGTCTGGACAGCAATAGCAATCAGCCCCAGCATTTT.

The chain uses TRBV6-1 and TRBJ1-2; D unclear. Germline loops: CDR1 MNHNS, CDR2 SASEGT. Trimming took 3 bases from V and 5 from J, leaving 10 bases between them. This CDR3 has 13 amino acids. As DNA, the CDR3 is TGTGCCAGCAGTGATTGGGCTGATTATGGCTACACCTTC. Translating gives CASSDWADYGYTF.

This clone was detected only once. The rearrangement joins TRBV6-1 to TRBJ2-7, with 8 bases aligning to TRBD2. V shed 4 bases and J 2 bases; nucleotides not matched to a gene: 4. Germline values: CDR1 MNHNS, CDR2 SASEGT. This CDR3 is built from 14 residues. The CDR3 region has the DNA TGTGCCAGCAGTGCAACGGGAGGGACCTACGAGCAGTACTTC. It encodes CASSATGGTYEQYF.

The genes are TRBV29-1 and TRBJ1-1; 8 positions agree with TRBD1. The CDR3 covers 18 residues. Unmatched junction bases numbered 18, after V lost 3 bases and J lost 3 bases. CDR1 SQVTM and CDR2 ANQGSEA come from the germline V gene. The CDR3 region has the DNA TGCAGCGTTGATCAGTTCGCGGCAGGGGGCATCAGGGACACTGAAGCTTTCTTT. Translated, it gives CSVDQFAAGGIRDTEAFF. Complete variable domain (other parts from reference TRBV29-1 and TRBJ1-1): SAVISQKPSRDICQRGTSLTIQCQVDSQVTMMFWYRQQPGQSLTLIATANQGSEATYESGFVIDKFPISRPNLTFSTLTVSNMSPEDSSIYLCSVDQFAAGGIRDTEAFFGQGTRLTVV.

The gene calls are TRBV28 and TRBJ1-2; D remains unclear. The CDR3 has 13 residues. The germline V gene has CDR1 MDHEN and CDR2 SYDVKM. V shed 4 bases and J shed 4 bases, with 10 bases lying between them. The CDR3 bases are TGTGCCAGCAGTTCCGGGCGGGGCTATGGCTACACCTTC. Its translation is CASSSGRGYGYTF.

For this clone: In the same sample, other DNA sequences code for this CDR3. The CDR3 spells CASSYSGQNQPQHF. Here the CDR3 DNA reads TGTGCCAGCAGTTATTCAGGGCAAAATCAGCCCCAGCATTTT. The J gene is TRBJ1-5, the V gene TRBV6-6, with D possibly TRBD1 on 5 matching bases. The CDR3 contains 14 residues. V dropped 3 bases and J dropped 4 bases, with 10 bases sitting between them. The germline V gene has CDR1 MNHNY and CDR2 SVGAGI (reference sequence).

The rearrangement joins TRBV6-1 to TRBJ2-1; TRBD2 aligns across 7 bases. This CDR3 contains 15 residues. J was trimmed by 0 bases and V by 3 bases; bases with no gene match: 2. Per the germline V gene, CDR1 is MNHNS and CDR2 is SASEGT. CDR3: CASSDQRDSYNEQFF. CDR3 coding DNA: TGTGCCAGCAGTGACCAGCGGGACTCCTACAATGAGCAGTTCTTC.